The clone carrying this T cell receptor (beta chain) was seen many times. What it recognizes is unknown. This entry is derived from a study of regulatory T cells in long-lasting Graves disease. The study, taken as a whole, reports: Lower TCR diversity was seen in persistent Graves' patients than in newly diagnosed ones.

Building the TCR beta libraries relied on iRepertoire HTBI primers, and CDR3 regions underwent Arm-PCR. TCRdb redid the calling of the multiplex PCR reads with MiXCR, one entry per CDR3 protein. The table includes approximately 460,000 distinct CDR3 sequences, about 17% detected once. Documented time point: newly diagnosed GD, antithyroid drugs for less than 3 months. Isolated PBMC RNA provided the starting material for the TCR library. This CDR3 comprises 13 residues. V shed 8 bases, J shed 1 base, and the junction held 4 bases outside the gene matches. Germline CDR1 and CDR2: SEHNR and FQNEAQ (reference sequence). The data were also submitted as part of a second study, on T cells in Graves' hyperthyroidism and ophthalmopathy.

The chain joins TRBV7-9 to TRBJ1-1, with TRBD1 matching over 7 bases. The receptor was derived from a woman aged 25 to 45 with Graves disease. The source material was peripheral blood mononuclear cells (PBMCs), sampled at new diagnosis, from a patient treated with antithyroid drugs. CDR3 sequence: CASLGQTNTEAFF. The CDR3 nucleotides are TGTGCCAGCTTGGGACAGACGAACACTGAAGCTTTCTTT.